This TCR beta chain was identified during a study of technical replicates of blood from a few donors. TCRdb keeps only in-frame clones here, not all; method: immunoSEQ multiplex PCR. The profile shows more than 65,000 clones, roughly 89% of them singletons. Sequencing input: T cells isolated from PBMCs. The sequence came from a human donor in good health. Some clones in this sample may be carry-over from other donors' samples.

The CDR3 reads CASSTRGQGAEAFF. The CDR3, as DNA: TGTGCCAGCAGCACTCGCGGACAGGGGGCTGAAGCTTTCTTT. The chain uses TRBV7-9 and TRBJ1-1; 10 nucleotides agree with TRBD1. CDR3 size: 14 residues. Germline V lookup: CDR1 SEHNR, CDR2 FQNEAQ (reference sequence). Trimming removed 5 bases from V and 6 bases from J; junction bases left unmatched: 6.